Below, 22 T cell receptor beta chains from the same sample are listed, as sequenced in a study of blood T cell repertoires in COVID-19. Here immunoSEQ multiplex PCR was the method, and the copy in TCRdb shows in-frame clones only, minus some. The sample has about 300,000 clones; 85% to 90% are singletons. Material for sequencing was PBMCs or T cells enriched from blood (not recorded which). These receptors were collected from a man aged 25-45 years who had recovered from COVID-19.

The rearrangement joins TRBV10-1 to TRBJ2-2, with TRBD1 identical over 8 bases. The V and J ends lost 0 bases and 8 bases, in that order; junction bases with no gene match: 11. From germline, CDR1 is WNHNN and CDR2 SYGVQD (reference sequence). The CDR3 has 17 amino acids. CDR3 protein: CASSESGIGQGTGELFF. The CDR3 DNA reads as TGCGCCAGCAGTGAGTCGGGGATCGGACAGGGAACGGGGGAGCTGTTTTTT.

Here the CDR3 DNA reads TGTGCCAGCAGTGCGGGTCCCGGGACTAGGAACTACGAGCAGTACTTC. As protein: CASSAGPGTRNYEQYF. The gene calls are TRBV2 and TRBJ2-7, with 8 bases lining up with TRBD2. This CDR3 spans 16 amino acids. The V segment lost 4 bases and the J segment 3 bases; nucleotides outside the gene matches: 11. Germline V lookup: CDR1 SNHLY, CDR2 FYNNEI.

The genes are TRBV12-3 or TRBV12-4 and TRBJ2-3; D ambiguous. The CDR3 totals 13 residues. The V and J ends lost 7 bases and 10 bases respectively, with 18 bases between them. The CDR3 DNA sequence: TGTGCCAGCACTCCCGATCGCCGAAGCCCGCAGTATTTT. Protein product: CASTPDRRSPQYF.

This chain connects TRBV27 to TRBJ1-2; TRBD1 matches 10 bases. The trim removed 6 bases at V and 4 bases at J, leaving 11 bases unmatched. This CDR3 spans 16 amino acids. Germline V gene sequence: CDR1 MNHEY, CDR2 SMNVEV (reference sequence). The CDR3 coding sequence is TGTGCCAGCAGAACAGACCTTGGACAGGGGGTCTATGGCTACACCTTC. Translated: CASRTDLGQGVYGYTF.

The chain combines TRBV6-5 with TRBJ2-3; D perhaps matches TRBD1 (5 bases). The V end lost 8 bases, the J end lost 6 bases, and 18 bases lay between the germline ends. Germline-derived CDR1 and CDR2 are MNHEY and SVGAGI. The CDR3 consists of 14 residues. The CDR3 region is CASLGSIGVDTQYF. The CDR3 DNA sequence: TGTGCCAGCCTTGGTTCTATAGGGGTGGATACGCAGTATTTT.

This chain joins TRBV5-4 and TRBJ2-1; 9 bases are shared with TRBD1. This CDR3 comprises 15 residues. Germline assignment: CDR1 SGHNT and CDR2 YYREEE (reference sequence). J gave up 8 bases and V 4 bases, and 10 bases lay outside the gene matches. The CDR3 protein is CASSRDRDIIYEQFF. The CDR3 bases are TGTGCCAGCAGCCGGGACAGGGACATTATCTATGAGCAGTTCTTC.

V gene TRBV5-1 combines with J gene TRBJ1-2, with 7 bases matching TRBD1. The CDR3 totals 14 residues. CDR1 and CDR2 from the germline V gene are SGHRS and YFSETQ. The J segment lost 8 bases and the V segment lost 4 bases, leaving 11 bases of the junction unmatched. This CDR3 reads CASSPTGQLSGYTF. As DNA, the CDR3 is TGCGCCAGCAGCCCGACGGGACAGCTGTCGGGCTACACCTTC.

This clone was counted only a few times. This sample includes further DNA sequences coding for the same CDR3. The chain recombines TRBV18 with TRBJ1-1; 9 nucleotides align to TRBD1. CDR1 and CDR2 from the germline V gene are KGHSH and LQKENI. The CDR3 is made up of 15 amino acids. The V gene end was trimmed by 0 bases and the J gene end by 1 base; junction bases not matched to a gene: 0. The DNA for the CDR3 is TGTGCCAGCTCACCACCGACAGGGGGGAACACTGAAGCTTTCTTT. Its protein is CASSPPTGGNTEAFF.

The V call is TRBV20-1, the J call TRBJ2-3; 7 positions agree with TRBD1. CDR1 and CDR2 from the germline V gene are DFQATT and SNEGSKA (reference sequence). Losses at the gene ends were 3 bases for V and 4 bases for J; bases not matched to a gene: 7. CDR3 length: 14 residues. CDR3 coding DNA: TGCAGTGCTAGTAGGGACAGAGGAGCAGATACGCAGTATTTT. It specifies CSASRDRGADTQYF.

V is TRBV14 and J is TRBJ2-3, with 7 positions matching TRBD2. CDR1 and CDR2 (germline): SGHDN, FVKESK. The length of the CDR3 is 13 residues. V gave up 5 bases and J gave up 7 bases; unmatched junction bases: 6. The CDR3 nucleotides read TGTGCCAGCAGCAAAGGAGCGGGACATACGCAGTATTTT. Protein: CASSKGAGHTQYF.

This chain uses TRBV5-6 with TRBJ2-3; the D gene is possibly TRBD2 (5 bases). The germline V and J ends were trimmed by 0 bases and 3 bases, with 20 bases remaining between them. This CDR3 is 18 amino acids long. Germline V gene sequence: CDR1 SGHDT, CDR2 YYEEEE. The CDR3 sequence: CASSLASLVTLTTDTQYF. CDR3 DNA: TGTGCCAGCAGCTTGGCTTCACTAGTAACCCTAACGACAGATACGCAGTATTTT.

V gene TRBV5-5 combines with J gene TRBJ1-1; TRBD1 might be the D (5 bases). CDR1 SGHKS and CDR2 YYEKEE come from the germline V gene (reference sequence). With 4 bases removed from V and 5 bases from J, the gap between germline ends came to 12 bases. The CDR3 runs to 13 residues. CDR3 in DNA: TGTGCCAGCAGCGGAGGGGTGGGGACTGAAGCTTTCTTT. The encoded protein is CASSGGVGTEAFF.

This clone came up once. The chain employs TRBV28 and TRBJ1-2; 9 positions agree with TRBD1. The CDR3 contains 15 residues. The ends lost 6 bases at V and 3 bases at J; junction bases unmatched: 8. Germline values: CDR1 MDHEN, CDR2 SYDVKM. CDR3 sequence (DNA): TGTGCCAGCAGATTAAACAGGGGGCTCGACTATGGCTACACCTTC. It translates to CASRLNRGLDYGYTF.

The genes are TRBV28 and TRBJ2-7; TRBD2 matches 8 bases. Germline-derived CDR1 and CDR2 are MDHEN and SYDVKM. The CDR3 totals 18 residues. V was clipped by 1 base and J by 2 bases; unmatched bases: 13. The CDR3 is CASSLLSSGGVPAYEQYF. CDR3 sequence (DNA): TGTGCCAGCAGTTTATTATCGAGCGGGGGCGTCCCTGCCTACGAGCAGTACTTC.

The sample holds a few counts of this clone. The chain is built from TRBV3-1 (or the pseudogene TRBV3-2) and TRBJ1-2, with no clear D. Germline-derived CDR1 and CDR2 are LGHDT and YNNKEL (reference sequence). CDR3 length equals 13 residues. Deletions cut 0 bases from V and 7 bases from J, with 9 bases between. The DNA for the CDR3 is TGTGCCAGCAGCCAAGATCCGAGTGCTGGCTACACCTTC. Its protein is CASSQDPSAGYTF.

The chain carries TRBV2 and TRBJ1-2, with a tentative D call TRBD1 (5 bases). Trimming pared 7 bases from V and 3 bases from J, leaving 12 bases between. The germline CDR1 and CDR2 sequences are SNHLY and FYNNEI. The CDR3 is 13 residues long. Here the CDR3 DNA reads TGTGCCAGCAATGAGGGGAGGGACTATGGCTACACCTTC. Translating gives CASNEGRDYGYTF.

The genes are TRBV5-6 and TRBJ2-1; the D gene is possibly TRBD1 (6 bases). The CDR3 covers 15 residues. Germline values: CDR1 SGHDT, CDR2 YYEEEE. Trimming removed 4 bases from V and 1 base from J, with 12 bases in between. CDR3: CASSTGQRSYNEQFF. In nucleotides, the CDR3 is TGTGCCAGCAGCACAGGACAGCGGTCCTACAATGAGCAGTTCTTC.

The rearrangement joins TRBV19 to TRBJ2-6, with TRBD1 as a possible D gene (5 bases). CDR3 length equals 20 residues. Deletions cut 0 bases from V and 1 base from J, with 19 bases between. Germline loops: CDR1 LNHDA, CDR2 SQIVND (reference sequence). The CDR3 DNA is TGTGCCAGTAGTATAGATAAGGGGTCGAATCAACGTTCTGGGGCCAACGTCCTGACTTTC. It is translated as CASSIDKGSNQRSGANVLTF.

This chain connects TRBV19 to TRBJ1-5; no firm D call. This CDR3 region has 18 residues. CDR1 is LNHDA, CDR2 SQIVND, per germline (reference sequence). The ends were cut back, 7 bases at V and 2 bases at J, with 24 bases in the middle. The CDR3 DNA is TGTGCCAGTAACGAGGGCTCCCCCCGCCCTTTCGGCAATCAGCCCCAGCATTTT. Protein sequence: CASNEGSPRPFGNQPQHF.

V gene TRBV19 combines with J gene TRBJ1-2, with D unclear. V lost 2 bases, J lost 3 bases, and 10 bases lay in between. This CDR3 has 14 residues. The germline gives CDR1 LNHDA, CDR2 SQIVND (reference sequence). The CDR3 loop reads CASSIPGGYYGYTF. The CDR3 nucleotides are TGTGCCAGTAGTATACCGGGAGGATACTATGGCTACACCTTC.

This sequence joins TRBV27 and TRBJ1-4, with D perhaps matching TRBD1 (6 bases). Germline V lookup: CDR1 MNHEY, CDR2 SMNVEV (reference sequence). There are 16 residues in the CDR3. Trimming cost V 6 bases and J 3 bases, with 17 bases left between them. CDR3 amino acids: CASRSGWGLANEKLFF. DNA of the CDR3: TGTGCCAGCAGATCCGGATGGGGGCTTGCTAATGAAAAACTGTTTTTT.

The chain uses TRBV28 and TRBJ1-6; 9 bases agree with TRBD1. The CDR3 is made up of 16 amino acids. Germline V lookup: CDR1 MDHEN, CDR2 SYDVKM. V was pared by 8 bases and J by 13 bases, with 18 bases of the junction left unmatched. In DNA, the CDR3 is TGTGCCAGCGGCGTGCTTCCGGGACAGGGCCCTGTGCCCCTCCACTTT. Residues: CASGVLPGQGPVPLHF.